This T cell receptor (beta chain) was captured by sequencing in a study of neoadjuvant anti-PD-1 for oral cavity cancer. The overall study: Non-progressing patients received a fourth nivolumab dose near day 43, then surgery on days 50-56.

The germline CDR1 and CDR2 sequences are SNHLY and FYNNEI. V lost 4 bases, J lost 6 bases, and 16 bases lay in between. There are 14 residues in the CDR3. This clone was recorded a few times. The time point was: after neoadjuvant nivolumab, at surgical resection. Survey sequencing of tumors mostly used about 4.8 ug DNA, two replicates. Measured with immunoSEQ multiplex PCR; TCRdb has only the in-frame clones, and not every one. Among tens of thousands of clones listed, 40% to 45% were seen once. This chain uses TRBV2 with TRBJ2-7; perhaps TRBD1 as D (6 bases). This specimen was tumor tissue, taken after nivolumab (anti-PD-1) treatment. This clonotype originated in a person aged 35-79 years with oral cavity squamous cell carcinoma. The CDR3 DNA follows: TGTGCCAGCAGTGTCTTGGGGGCCCTCCTCGAGCAGTACTTC. This translates into CASSVLGALLEQYF.